The 9 T cell receptor beta chains listed next were all sequenced from one sample in a study of blood T cell repertoires in COVID-19. Sequencing used immunoSEQ multiplex PCR; TCRdb keeps in-frame clones, though not all of them. The sample records 370,000 or so clones, 87% being singletons. The sequencing sample was made of PBMCs or T cells enriched from blood (not recorded which). The receptors were sampled from a man younger than 45 who had recovered from COVID-19.

The chain joins TRBV14 to TRBJ1-4; 7 positions agree with TRBD1. The CDR3 extends over 15 amino acids. CDR1 is SGHDN, CDR2 FVKESK, per germline. The V segment lost 2 bases and the J segment 5 bases; nucleotides outside the gene matches: 5. CDR3 sequence: CASSQLGQPNEKLFF. The CDR3 coding sequence is TGTGCCAGCAGCCAACTGGGACAGCCAAATGAAAAACTGTTTTTT.

This rearrangement joins TRBV19 to TRBJ1-5, with a weak D call TRBD1 (5 bases). Between the trimmed V and J ends, which lost 0 bases and 1 base, there was a span of 10 bases. The CDR3 is 16 residues long. Germline-derived CDR1 and CDR2 are LNHDA and SQIVND (reference sequence). In DNA, the CDR3 is TGTGCCAGTAGTATAGATATGGGGCAAAGCAATCAGCCCCAGCATTTT. Translation: CASSIDMGQSNQPQHF.

This rearrangement joins TRBV18 to TRBJ2-2, with D maybe TRBD1 (5 bases). V was pared by 5 bases and J by 3 bases, with 10 bases between. The germline CDR1 and CDR2 sequences are KGHSH and LQKENI. The length of the CDR3 is 14 residues. The chain's CDR3 is CASSAKTDTGELFF. Here the CDR3 DNA reads TGTGCCAGCTCAGCCAAGACAGACACCGGGGAGCTGTTTTTT.

This clone was recorded only once. The chain carries TRBV9 and TRBJ1-1, with TRBD1 identical over 8 bases. This CDR3 is built from 16 residues. CDR1 and CDR2 from the germline V gene are SGDLS and YYNGEE. V dropped 0 bases and J dropped 0; count of bases not matched to a gene: 4. The CDR3 protein is CASSVAGQDLNTEAFF. The CDR3 coding sequence is TGTGCCAGCAGCGTAGCGGGACAGGATTTGAACACTGAAGCTTTCTTT.

This chain links TRBV9 with TRBJ1-5, with 7 bases identical to TRBD1. V dropped 4 bases and J dropped 4; count of bases not matched to a gene: 2. CDR1 SGDLS and CDR2 YYNGEE come from the germline V gene. The length of the CDR3 is 13 residues. The CDR3 sequence: CASSSTGNQPQHF. For the CDR3, the DNA is TGTGCCAGCAGCTCGACAGGGAATCAGCCCCAGCATTTT. Based on the CDR3 plus reference TRBV9 and TRBJ1-5, the full variable domain is DSGVTQTPKHLITATGQRVTLRCSPRSGDLSVYWYQQSLDQGLQFLIQYYNGEERAKGNILERFSAQQFPDLHSELNLSSLELGDSALYFCASSSTGNQPQHFGDGTRLSIL.

V usage is TRBV27 and J usage is TRBJ1-5; the D is unclear. Between the trimmed V and J ends, which lost 2 bases and 2 bases, there was a span of 7 bases. The CDR3 length is 14 residues. The germline V gene encodes CDR1 MNHEY and CDR2 SMNVEV (reference sequence). The CDR3 DNA reads TGTGCCAGCAGTTTAACGGTGGGCAATCAGCCCCAGCATTTT. As protein: CASSLTVGNQPQHF.

The chain carries TRBV6-5 and TRBJ2-3; maybe TRBD1 (5 bases). Trimming removed 6 bases at V and 0 bases at J, with 13 bases between. This CDR3 has 15 amino acids. From germline, CDR1 is MNHEY and CDR2 SVGAGI. CDR3 region: CASRDRYSSTDTQYF. For the CDR3, the DNA is TGTGCCAGCAGAGACAGATACTCTAGCACAGATACGCAGTATTTT.

The rearrangement links TRBV5-1 to TRBJ1-1, with D uncertain. From germline, CDR1 is SGHRS and CDR2 YFSETQ. Trimming removed 5 bases from V and 2 bases from J, with 13 bases in between. CDR3 length: 14 residues. This CDR3 reads CASRSTYENTEAFF. CDR3 sequence (DNA): TGCGCCAGCAGGTCCACATACGAAAACACTGAAGCTTTCTTT.

The chain has TRBV7-6 and TRBJ1-4; 7 bases line up with TRBD1. This CDR3 has 15 residues. J lost 4 bases, V lost 5 bases, and 7 bases had no gene match. The germline V gene encodes CDR1 SGHVS and CDR2 FNYEAQ. CDR3 sequence: CASSERDRNNEKLFF. CDR3 sequence (DNA): TGTGCCAGCAGCGAGAGGGACAGAAATAATGAAAAACTGTTTTTT.